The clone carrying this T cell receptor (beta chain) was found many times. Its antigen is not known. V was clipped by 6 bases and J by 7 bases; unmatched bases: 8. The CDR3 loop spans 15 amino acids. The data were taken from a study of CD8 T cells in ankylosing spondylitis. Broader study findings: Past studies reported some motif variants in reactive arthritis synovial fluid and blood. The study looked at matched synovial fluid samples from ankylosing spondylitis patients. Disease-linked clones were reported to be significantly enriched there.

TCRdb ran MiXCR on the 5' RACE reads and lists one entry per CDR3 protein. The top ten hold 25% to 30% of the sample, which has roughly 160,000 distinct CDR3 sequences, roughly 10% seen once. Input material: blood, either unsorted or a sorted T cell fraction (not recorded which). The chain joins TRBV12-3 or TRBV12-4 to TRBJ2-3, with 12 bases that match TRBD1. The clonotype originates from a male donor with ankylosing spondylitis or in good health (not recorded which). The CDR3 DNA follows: TGTGCCAGCAGACCCGGGACAGGGGGCGGGAATACGCAGTATTTT. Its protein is CASRPGTGGGNTQYF.